This T cell receptor (beta chain) was sequenced in a study of blood T cell repertoires in COVID-19. The wider study: In each case, the material was cDNA or gDNA derived from T cells, B-cell-depleted T cells, or PBMCs.

V was pared by 3 bases and J by 4 bases, with 6 bases of the junction left unmatched. The CDR3 extends over 15 amino acids. CDR1 is SGHVS, CDR2 FQNEAQ, per germline. Sequenced by immunoSEQ multiplex PCR; TCRdb stores in-frame clones only, minus some. The repertoire holds around 150,000 clones, with about 85% as singletons. V usage is TRBV7-8 and J usage is TRBJ1-2, with TRBD1 matching over 9 bases. Sequenced sample: peripheral blood. The receptor was derived from a man aged 18 to 29 with acute or convalescent COVID-19. This CDR3 is CASSLTGTGSYGYTF. CDR3 bases: TGTGCCAGCAGCTTGACCGGGACAGGGTCCTATGGCTACACCTTC.